This entry is about one TCR beta chain. These data come from a study of blood T cell repertoires in COVID-19. Study context: Nucleic acid was either cDNA or gDNA, and it came from T cells, B-cell-depleted T cells, or PBMCs.

The CDR3 contains 15 residues. The V end was cut by 3 bases, the J end by 5 bases, with 16 bases between. Germline V gene lookup returns CDR1 MNHEY and CDR2 SMNVEV (reference sequence). Profiled with immunoSEQ multiplex PCR; TCRdb holds only in-frame clones, not every one. The profile shows 430,000 or so clones, over 75% of them singletons. Those who participated ranged in age from about 18 to 89 years and resided in about 24 US areas. Cohort 3 recovered donors had two negative PCRs, clearance, or symptom resolution. The clonotype was recovered from a woman aged 40 to 49 who had recovered from COVID-19. The rearrangement uses TRBV27 and TRBJ1-1, with D perhaps TRBD1 (5 bases). Input material: PBMCs or T cells enriched from blood (not recorded which). The CDR3 DNA reads as TGTGCCAGCAGTTTGAAGTCCCCCCGGGGGACTGAAGCTTTCTTT. Residues: CASSLKSPRGTEAFF.